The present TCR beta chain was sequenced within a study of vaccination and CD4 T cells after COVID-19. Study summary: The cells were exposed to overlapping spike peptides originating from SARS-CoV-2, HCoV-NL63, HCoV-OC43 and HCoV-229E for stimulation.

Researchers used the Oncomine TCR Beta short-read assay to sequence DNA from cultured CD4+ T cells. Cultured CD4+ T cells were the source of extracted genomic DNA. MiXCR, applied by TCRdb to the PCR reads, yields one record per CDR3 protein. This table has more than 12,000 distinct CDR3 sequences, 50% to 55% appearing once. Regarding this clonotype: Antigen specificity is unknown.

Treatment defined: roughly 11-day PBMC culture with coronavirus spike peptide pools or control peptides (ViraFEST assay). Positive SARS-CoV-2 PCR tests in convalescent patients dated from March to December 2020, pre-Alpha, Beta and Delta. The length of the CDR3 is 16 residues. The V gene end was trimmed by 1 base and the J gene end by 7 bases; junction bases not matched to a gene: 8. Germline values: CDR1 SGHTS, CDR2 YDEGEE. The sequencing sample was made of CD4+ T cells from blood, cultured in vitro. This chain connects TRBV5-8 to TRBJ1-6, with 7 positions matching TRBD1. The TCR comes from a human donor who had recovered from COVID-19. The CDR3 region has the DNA TGTGCCAGCAGCTTGACTTCCGGGACAGCCAATTCACCCCTCCACTTT. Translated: CASSLTSGTANSPLHF.